This TCR beta chain was identified during a study of a mutant IDH1 vaccine in newly diagnosed glioma. Study-level background: Vaccine administration was initiated 4-6 weeks following radiotherapy alone, or with temozolomide cycles. Findings of the study overall: Patients mounted vaccine-induced immune responses in just over 90% of cases.

Of note for this clone: Its antigen remains unknown.

Trimming took 4 bases from V and 3 from J; bases not matched to a gene: 9. This CDR3 has 15 amino acids. Germline assignment: CDR1 SGHDT and CDR2 YYEEEE. Profiling relied on immunoSEQ multiplex PCR, and the TCRdb table lists in-frame clones only, not all of them. The sample comprises about 54,000 clones, less than 90% of which are singletons, and 3% to 4% rests with the top ten. Regarding time point: week 47, end of study. What each vaccine dose contained was 300 ug of mutant IDH1 20-mer peptide, accompanied by topical imiquimod. In weeks 1, 3, 5, 7, 11, 15, 19 and 23, patients were vaccinated. Donors had new IDH1-mutant astrocytomas of WHO grade 3 or 4 (ATRX-lost).

The J gene is TRBJ1-1, the V gene TRBV5-6; 7 positions match TRBD1. The starting material was PBMCs, obtained from a glioma patient whose treatment included an IDH1 peptide vaccine. The clonotype originates from a woman aged 50 to 60 with glioma. The CDR3 region is CASSTQTGSDTEAFF. CDR3 in DNA: TGTGCCAGCAGCACCCAGACAGGGTCGGACACTGAAGCTTTCTTT.